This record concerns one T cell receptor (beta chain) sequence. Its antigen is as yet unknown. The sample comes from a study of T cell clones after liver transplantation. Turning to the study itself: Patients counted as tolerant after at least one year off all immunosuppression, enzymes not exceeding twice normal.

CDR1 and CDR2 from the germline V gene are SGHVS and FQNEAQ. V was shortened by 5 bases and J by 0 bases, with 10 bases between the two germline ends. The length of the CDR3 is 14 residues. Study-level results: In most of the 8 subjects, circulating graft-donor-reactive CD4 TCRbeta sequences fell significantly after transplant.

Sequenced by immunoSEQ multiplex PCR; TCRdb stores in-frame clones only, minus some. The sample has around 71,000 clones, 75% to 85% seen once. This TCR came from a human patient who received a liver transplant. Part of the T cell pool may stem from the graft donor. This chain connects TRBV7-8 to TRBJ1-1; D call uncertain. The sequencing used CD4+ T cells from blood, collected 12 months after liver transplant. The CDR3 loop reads CASSPGRLNTEAFF. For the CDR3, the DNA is TGTGCCAGCAGCCCGGGCCGACTGAACACTGAAGCTTTCTTT.